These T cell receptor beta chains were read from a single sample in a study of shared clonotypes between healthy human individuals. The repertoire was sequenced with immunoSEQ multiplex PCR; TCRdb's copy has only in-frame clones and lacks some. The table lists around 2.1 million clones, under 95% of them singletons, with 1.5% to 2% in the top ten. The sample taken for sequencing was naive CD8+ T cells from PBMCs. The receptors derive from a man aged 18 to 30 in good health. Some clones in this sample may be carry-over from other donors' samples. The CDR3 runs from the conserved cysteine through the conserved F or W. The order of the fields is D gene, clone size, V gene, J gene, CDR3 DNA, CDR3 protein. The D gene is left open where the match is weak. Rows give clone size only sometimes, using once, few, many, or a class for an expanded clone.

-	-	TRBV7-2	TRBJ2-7	TGTGCCAGCAGCTTATTGACAGTCACCTACGAGCAGTACTTC	CASSLLTVTYEQYF
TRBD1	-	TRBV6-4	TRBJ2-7	TGTGCCAGCAGTTCGGACAGGATCTTCTCCTACGAGCAGTACTTC	CASSSDRIFSYEQYF
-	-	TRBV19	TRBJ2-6	TGTGCCAGTAGTATGGGGGGCTCTGGGGCCAACGTCCTGACTTTC	CASSMGGSGANVLTF
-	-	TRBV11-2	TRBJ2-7	TGTGCCAGCAGCCCCGGCGGGCTTCTGGCGTACGAGCAGTACTTC	CASSPGGLLAYEQYF
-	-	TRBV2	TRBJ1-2	TGTGCCAGTCCCGGGCGGGGGGCAGACGGCTACACCTTC	CASPGRGADGYTF
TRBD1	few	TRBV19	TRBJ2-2	TGTGCCAGTAGGGACAGGGGATACCCCGGGGAGCTGTTTTTT	CASRDRGYPGELFF
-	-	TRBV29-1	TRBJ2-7	TGCAGCGTTGAAGGTCTCAACCACTACGAGCAGTACTTC	CSVEGLNHYEQYF
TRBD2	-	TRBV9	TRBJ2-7	TGTGCCAGCAGCGTTGATGGTTCCCTAGCGGGACCCTTCTCCTACGAGCAGTACTTC	CASSVDGSLAGPFSYEQYF
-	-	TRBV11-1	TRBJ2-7	TGTGCCAGCAGCTTAGACAGGATTCGGTCCTACGAGCAGTACTTC	CASSLDRIRSYEQYF
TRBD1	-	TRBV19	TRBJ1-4	TGTGCCAGTAGTACGCGGGACAGGGGGAATGAAAAACTGTTTTTT	CASSTRDRGNEKLFF
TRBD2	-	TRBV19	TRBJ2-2	TGTGCCAGTAGAGCTAGCGGGGTTTACACCGGGGAGCTGTTTTTT	CASRASGVYTGELFF
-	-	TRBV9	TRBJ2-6	TGTGCCAGCAGCGAGGGACTGAATTCCCTAGGTGGGGCCAACGTCCTGACTTTC	CASSEGLNSLGGANVLTF
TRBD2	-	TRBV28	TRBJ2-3	TGTGCCAGCAGTTTTCGGCTAGCGGGAGGCATGGGGTCCACAGATACGCAGTATTTT	CASSFRLAGGMGSTDTQYF
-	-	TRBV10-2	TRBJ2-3	TGCGCCAGCAGTGAACCTGCCGATACGCAGTATTTT	CASSEPADTQYF
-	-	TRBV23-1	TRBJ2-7	TGCGCCAGCAGTCAATCGGCCAGCGCCTACGAGCAGTACTTC	CASSQSASAYEQYF
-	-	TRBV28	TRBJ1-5	TGTGCCAGCAACCTACCGGCGGATTATAGCAATCAGCCCCAGCATTTT	CASNLPADYSNQPQHF
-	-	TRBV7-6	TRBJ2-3	TGTGCCAGCAGCTTAGCACGTGATACGCAGTATTTT	CASSLARDTQYF
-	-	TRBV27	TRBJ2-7	TGTGCCAGCAGCCCTCTTGGGGGCGACGGCCCCGAGCAGTACTTC	CASSPLGGDGPEQYF
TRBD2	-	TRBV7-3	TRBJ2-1	TGTGCCAGCAGCTTGTTAGCGGGAGGCCACAATGAGCAGTTCTTC	CASSLLAGGHNEQFF
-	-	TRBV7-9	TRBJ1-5	TGTGCCAGCAGCTTAGGGGGAAGGGATCAGCCCCAGCATTTT	CASSLGGRDQPQHF
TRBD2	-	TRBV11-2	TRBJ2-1	TGTGCCAGCAGCCTTAGCGGGAGGGTCAATGAGCAGTTCTTC	CASSLSGRVNEQFF
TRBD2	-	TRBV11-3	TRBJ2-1	TGTGCCAGCAGCTTAGGGGGGGGACTAGCAGTCTACAATGAGCAGTTCTTC	CASSLGGGLAVYNEQFF
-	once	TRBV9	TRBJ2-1	TGTGCCAGCAGCCCAACGGGACTGTACCCTACATACAATGAGCAGTTCTTC	CASSPTGLYPTYNEQFF
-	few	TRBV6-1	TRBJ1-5	TGTGCCAGCAGTGAAGTGCCTGGTAGCAATCAGCCCCAGCATTTT	CASSEVPGSNQPQHF
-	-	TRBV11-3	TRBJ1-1	TGTGCCAGCAGCTTAGATTTCAGGAAGAACACTGAAGCTTTCTTT	CASSLDFRKNTEAFF
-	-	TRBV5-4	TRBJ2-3	TGTGCCAGCAGTACGATGGGCGGAGATACGCAGTATTTT	CASSTMGGDTQYF
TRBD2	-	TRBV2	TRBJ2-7	TGTGCCAGTCGGACTAGCGGCTCCTACGAGCAGTACTTC	CASRTSGSYEQYF
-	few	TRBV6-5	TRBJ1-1	TGTGCCAGCAGTTACTCTGCGGGGGCGCGCGCTTTCTTT	CASSYSAGARAFF
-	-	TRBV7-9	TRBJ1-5	TGTGCCAGCAGCGTCACAGGCGCCAATCAGCCCCAGCATTTT	CASSVTGANQPQHF
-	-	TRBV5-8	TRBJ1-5	TGTGCCAGAAGCTTGGGTCCGGGGGGCGGGCAGCCCCAGCATTTT	CARSLGPGGGQPQHF
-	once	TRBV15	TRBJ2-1	TGTGCCACCAGCAGTCTGGCGGCAATTACCTACAATGAGCAGTTCTTC	CATSSLAAITYNEQFF
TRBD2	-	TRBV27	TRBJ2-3	TGTGCCAGCAGTTCCTTAGCGGGAGGCACAGATACGCAGTATTTT	CASSSLAGGTDTQYF